These T cell receptor beta chains were read from a single sample in a study of regulatory T cells in long-lasting Graves disease. From the multiplex PCR reads, TCRdb called clonotypes with MiXCR, one entry per CDR3 protein. The table lists about 350,000 distinct CDR3 sequences, roughly a sixth of them singletons. These same records also appear under a second study, on T cells in Graves' hyperthyroidism and ophthalmopathy.

The input for sequencing was peripheral blood mononuclear cells (PBMCs), taken at new diagnosis, from a patient treated with antithyroid drugs. These receptors came from a man aged 35 to 55 with Graves disease. CDR3s include the opening cysteine and the closing phenylalanine or tryptophan. D genes are given only for firm matches. Where a row states a size, it is once, few, many or the class of an expanded clone; other rows omit it.

D gene,V gene,J gene,clone size,CDR3 length,CDR3 protein,CDR3 DNA
.,TRBV30,TRBJ2-2,many,12,CAWMTNTGELFF,TGTGCCTGGATGACGAACACCGGGGAGCTGTTTTTT
.,TRBV5-1,TRBJ1-4,many,16,CASSREVGTTNEKLFF,TGCGCCAGCAGCCGCGAGGTGGGAACAACTAATGAAAAACTGTTTTTT
.,TRBV12-3/TRBV12-4,TRBJ1-4,.,13,CASREASLEKLFF,TGTGCCAGCAGGGAGGCGAGTTTGGAAAAACTGTTTTTT
TRBD1,TRBV9,TRBJ1-2,.,13,CASTRDRSNGYTF,TGTGCCAGCACCCGGGACAGATCAAATGGCTACACCTTC
.,TRBV5-5,TRBJ1-1,once,13,CASTSVSNTEAFF,TGTGCCAGCACCTCCGTTTCGAACACTGAAGCTTTCTTT
TRBD2,TRBV12-3/TRBV12-4,TRBJ2-5,few,17,CASSSAPGGGRQETQYF,TGTGCCAGCAGTTCCGCCCCCGGGGGGGGCCGCCAAGAGACCCAGTACTTC
.,TRBV5-1,TRBJ2-1,many,16,CASSWPTALSTNEQFF,TGCGCCAGCAGCTGGCCGACGGCCCTCTCGACGAATGAGCAGTTCTTC
TRBD1,TRBV18,TRBJ2-6,few,17,CASSQGQVNSGANVLTF,TGTGCCAGCTCACAGGGACAGGTGAACTCTGGGGCCAACGTCCTGACTTTC
.,TRBV27,TRBJ2-1,.,15,CASSFQVAQYNEQFF,TGTGCCAGCAGTTTCCAAGTTGCGCAATACAATGAGCAGTTCTTC
TRBD2,TRBV5-6,TRBJ2-1,few,18,CASSSPSVLAGEINEQFF,TGTGCCAGCAGCTCACCCTCTGTACTAGCGGGGGAGATCAATGAGCAGTTCTTC
.,TRBV6-1,TRBJ1-5,.,14,CASSEQQGGQPQHF,TGTGCCAGCAGTGAACAACAGGGCGGTCAGCCCCAGCATTTT
TRBD1,TRBV30,TRBJ1-2,.,12,CAWSVQGLSYTF,TGTGCCTGGAGTGTACAGGGGTTGAGCTACACCTTC
.,TRBV14,TRBJ2-1,.,14,CASSQVGTDNEQFF,TGTGCCAGCAGCCAAGTAGGAACCGACAATGAGCAGTTCTTC
.,TRBV5-1,TRBJ2-1,many,13,CASSLWGSNEQFF,TGCGCCAGCAGCTTGTGGGGAAGCAATGAGCAGTTCTTC
TRBD1,TRBV28,TRBJ2-7,many,14,CASLGTGGLGEQYF,TGTGCCAGCCTTGGGACAGGGGGCTTGGGCGAGCAGTACTTC
TRBD1,TRBV19,TRBJ1-5,few,13,CASSIQGGQPQHF,TGTGCCAGTAGTATTCAGGGGGGGCAGCCCCAGCATTTT
.,TRBV20-1,TRBJ2-3,many,11,CSGGGTDTQYF,TGCAGTGGGGGGGGCACAGATACGCAGTATTTT
TRBD1,TRBV6-1,TRBJ2-7,many,15,CASSPGTGGRSEQYF,TGTGCCAGCAGCCCAGGGACAGGGGGACGATCCGAGCAGTACTTC
TRBD1,TRBV28,TRBJ1-5,.,15,CASSSRDRVYQPQHF,TGTGCCAGCAGTTCCCGGGACAGAGTCTATCAGCCCCAGCATTTT
TRBD1,TRBV20-1,TRBJ2-3,.,14,CSARWQGAKDTQYF,TGCAGTGCTAGGTGGCAGGGGGCGAAAGATACGCAGTATTTT
TRBD1,TRBV5-1,TRBJ1-1,many,15,CASSFSRQGKTEAFF,TGCGCCAGCAGCTTCTCCCGACAGGGAAAAACTGAAGCTTTCTTT
TRBD2,TRBV2,TRBJ2-7,many,14,CALTPGGGSYEQYF,TGTGCCCTCACCCCGGGGGGGGGAAGCTACGAGCAGTACTTC